This is a list of T cell receptor beta chains from one sample in a study of glioma-infiltrating T cells. TCRdb reprocessed the multiplex PCR reads via MiXCR and lists one record per CDR3 protein. The repertoire holds around 150,000 distinct CDR3 sequences, with roughly two fifths as singletons. The sample taken for sequencing was glioma tissue, nonneoplastic brain tissue, or PBMCs (not recorded which). These receptor sequences come from a human donor with low-grade glioma or glioblastoma, undergoing nonglioma brain surgery, or in good health (not recorded which). Both conserved end residues are part of each CDR3. The D gene is left open where the match is weak. Size is omitted from some rows. Given values are once, few, many or a class for expanded clones.

j_gene,v_gene,abundance,d_gene,CDR3aa,CDR3nt
TRBJ1-6,TRBV4-2,NA,NA,CASSQVTGNSPLHF,TGTGCCAGCAGCCAAGTAACAGGGAACTCACCCCTCCACTTT
TRBJ2-3,TRBV6-1,many,NA,CASSSTPDTQYF,TGTGCCAGCAGTTCGACACCCGATACGCAGTATTTT
TRBJ2-4,TRBV6-5,NA,NA,CASRLDSSSYNEQCF,TGTGCCAGCAGACTCGACTCAAGCTCCTACAATGAGCAGTGCTTC
TRBJ1-5,TRBV20-1,NA,TRBD1,CSAKDRLDQPQHF,TGCAGTGCTAAGGACAGGCTGGATCAGCCCCAGCATTTT
TRBJ2-1,TRBV4-2,few,TRBD2,CASLSGIAGGSNEQFF,TGTGCCAGCCTCTCCGGCATAGCGGGGGGTTCAAATGAGCAGTTCTTC
TRBJ1-1,TRBV6-2/TRBV6-3,NA,TRBD1,CASSYPGTGNTEAFF,TGTGCCAGCAGTTACCCCGGGACAGGGAACACTGAAGCTTTCTTT
TRBJ2-3,TRBV4-1,NA,TRBD1,CASSQLLRGQADTQYF,TGCGCCAGCAGCCAACTACTAAGAGGACAGGCAGATACGCAGTATTTT
TRBJ2-7,TRBV13,NA,NA,CASSDPYSTSKPYEQYF,TGTGCCAGCAGCGACCCCTACTCAACTAGCAAACCCTACGAGCAGTACTTC
TRBJ1-3,TRBV4-1,many,NA,CASSQDGAPGNTIYF,TGCGCCAGCAGCCAAGATGGAGCGCCGGGAAACACCATATATTTT
TRBJ1-2,TRBV6-2/TRBV6-3,NA,TRBD1,CASSYAGQQGYTF,TGTGCCAGCAGTTACGCGGGACAGCAGGGCTACACCTTC
TRBJ1-1,TRBV6-5,NA,NA,CASSYSAGAHTEAFF,TGTGCCAGCAGTTACTCGGCGGGGGCTCACACTGAAGCTTTCTTT
TRBJ1-1,TRBV4-1,few,NA,CASSQEGLNTEAFF,TGCGCCAGCAGCCAAGAGGGTTTGAACACTGAAGCTTTCTTT
TRBJ1-2,TRBV4-2,few,TRBD1,CASSQGGQYGYTF,TGTGCCAGCAGCCAAGGGGGACAGTATGGCTACACCTTC
TRBJ2-7,TRBV7-2,NA,TRBD2,CASSLVGLAASYEQYF,TGTGCCAGCAGCTTAGTGGGGCTAGCGGCGTCCTACGAGCAGTACTTC
TRBJ2-3,TRBV29-1,NA,NA,CSVEDDESGAQYF,TGCAGCGTTGAAGATGACGAATCCGGGGCGCAGTATTTT